This T cell receptor (beta chain) comes out of a study of spatial heterogeneity in lung cancer. The study, taken as a whole, reports: Tumor mutation count correlated with how many alpha and beta TCRs expanded intratumorally.

This clonotype has at least ten counts. Its antigen is undetermined. One entry per CDR3 protein results from TCRdb running MiXCR on the 5' RACE reads. Found here are around 95,000 distinct CDR3 sequences, approximately 4.4% of them singletons; the top ten hold approximately 22%. This CDR3 spans 19 amino acids. Germline CDR1 reads SGHDT; CDR2 reads YYEEEE. Trimming took 0 bases from V and 0 from J, leaving 16 bases between them. Specified time point: sample taken at primary tumor resection. The donor population consisted of approximately 70 patients with untreated, early-stage non-small cell lung cancer.

The chain is built from TRBV5-6 and TRBJ2-6; TRBD1 is a possible D gene (5 bases). The receptor's source is a male donor with early-stage non-small cell lung cancer. Here the sequenced sample was lung tumor tissue, taken at surgery. In DNA, the CDR3 is TGTGCCAGCAGCTTGGTATCAGGGAATACTAACTCTGGGGCCAACGTCCTGACTTTC. As protein: CASSLVSGNTNSGANVLTF.